This is a list of T cell receptor beta chains from one sample in a study of blood T cell repertoires in COVID-19. Sequencing used immunoSEQ multiplex PCR; TCRdb keeps in-frame clones, though not all of them. The data contain about 130,000 clones, approximately 81% of them singletons. The specimen sequenced was peripheral blood. The receptors shown here come from a middle-aged man with active or convalescent COVID-19. Each CDR3 is given with its conserved first and last residue. Fields, in order: clone size, D gene, V gene, J gene, CDR3 DNA, CDR3 protein. The D gene is left open where the match is weak. Some rows mark clone size as missing; the rest say once, few, many or name a class of expanded clone.

>-|-|TRBV6-6|TRBJ1-6
TGTGCCAGCAGCCAACCCCCCGGGGAACCCCTCCACTTT
CASSQPPGEPLHF
>-|-|TRBV7-8|TRBJ1-3
TGTGCCAGCAGCCCCACCTTCGGGAACACCATATATTTT
CASSPTFGNTIYF
>once|-|TRBV11-2|TRBJ1-1
TGTGCCAGCAGCTTATCTAGGACTGAAGCTTTCTTT
CASSLSRTEAFF
>-|TRBD1|TRBV4-2|TRBJ2-1
TGTGCCAGCAGCCCCGGGACAGGGGACTACAATGAGCAGTTCTTC
CASSPGTGDYNEQFF
>-|-|TRBV24-1|TRBJ1-1
TGTGCCACCAGTGAACGGGGACGGGGGGAAGCTTTCTTT
CATSERGRGEAFF
>-|TRBD2|TRBV24-1|TRBJ2-3
TGTGCCACCAGTGAATCGGGAGGTGGCCCAGATACGCAGTATTTT
CATSESGGGPDTQYF
>-|TRBD2|TRBV13|TRBJ2-1
TGTGCCAGCAGCCCAAAGGGCGGGGGGGACTACAATGAGCAGTTCTTC
CASSPKGGGDYNEQFF
>-|-|TRBV5-4|TRBJ1-1
TGTGCCAGCGGTACTACCGAGGGCCGTAACACTGAAGCTTTCTTT
CASGTTEGRNTEAFF
>-|-|TRBV24-1|TRBJ2-3
TGTGCCACCAGTATCGGGACAACCACAGATACGCAGTATTTT
CATSIGTTTDTQYF
>-|-|TRBV12-3/TRBV12-4|TRBJ1-2
TGTGCCAGCAGTTTAGCGGGAGATTTTGGCTACACCTTC
CASSLAGDFGYTF
>-|TRBD1|TRBV19|TRBJ1-2
TGTGCCAGTAGTATTACAGGGGGTCTGGTCACCTTC
CASSITGGLVTF
>-|TRBD1|TRBV6-5|TRBJ1-6
TGTGCCAGCAGTTCGCCGGGACAGGTTAATTCACCCCTCCACTTT
CASSSPGQVNSPLHF
>-|TRBD1|TRBV27|TRBJ1-2
TGTGCCAGTTTAGATGGACAGGTCGGTGGCTACACCTTC
CASLDGQVGGYTF
>-|-|TRBV11-3|TRBJ2-1
TGTGCCAGCAGCCCAGGTGGGTTGAACAATGAGCAGTTCTTC
CASSPGGLNNEQFF
>-|TRBD2|TRBV3-1/TRBV3-2|TRBJ2-2
TGTGCCAGCAGCCTAGCGGGAGGGGAGGCCGGGGAGCTGTTTTTT
CASSLAGGEAGELFF
>-|-|TRBV30|TRBJ2-1
TGTGCCTGGAGTGTTGGGCGGGGCTCCTACAATGAGCAGTTCTTC
CAWSVGRGSYNEQFF
>-|-|TRBV9|TRBJ2-3
TGTGCCAGCACAATGACAAGCTTGGGTACGCAGTATTTT
CASTMTSLGTQYF
>-|-|TRBV19|TRBJ2-1
TGTGCCAGTAGTATAGGGGGGGACAATGAGCAGTTCTTC
CASSIGGDNEQFF
>-|-|TRBV7-2|TRBJ2-7
TGTGCCAGCAGCTTGTTACTAGCCTACGAGCAGTACTTC
CASSLLLAYEQYF
>-|-|TRBV7-2|TRBJ1-6
TGTGCCAGCAGCTTAACAGGGAACTCACCCCTCCACTTT
CASSLTGNSPLHF
>many|-|TRBV7-2|TRBJ1-1
TGTGCCAGCAGCCTCTCTACAGGGCAACCTGAAGCTTTCTTT
CASSLSTGQPEAFF
>-|-|TRBV7-6|TRBJ1-1
TGTGCCAGCGGGAGAGGGCGAGGTACTGAAGCTTTCTTT
CASGRGRGTEAFF
>-|-|TRBV6-5|TRBJ2-7
TGTGCCAGCAGGCCGACTGTTTCCTACGAGCAGTACTTC
CASRPTVSYEQYF
>-|TRBD1|TRBV6-5|TRBJ1-1
TGTGCCAGTTCCTGGGGACAGTTGAACACTGAAGCTTTCTTT
CASSWGQLNTEAFF
>-|TRBD1|TRBV28|TRBJ1-1
TGTGCCAGCAGAATTCCCCGGGACAGGGGCCCGAACACTGAAGCTTTCTTT
CASRIPRDRGPNTEAFF
>-|TRBD1|TRBV30|TRBJ2-5
TGTGCCTGGGCTAGGGGGCAGGAGACCCAGTACTTC
CAWARGQETQYF
>-|-|TRBV15|TRBJ2-3
TGTGCCACCAGCAGAGCGACAGAACCAGATACGCAGTATTTT
CATSRATEPDTQYF
>-|-|TRBV6-5|TRBJ2-7
TGTGCCAGCAGCCTAATTACCTACGAGCAGTACTTC
CASSLITYEQYF
>-|TRBD1|TRBV19|TRBJ1-1
TGTGCCAGTACCACAACCGGGACAGGGACCACTGAAGCTTTCTTT
CASTTTGTGTTEAFF
>-|TRBD1|TRBV25-1|TRBJ2-7
TGTGCCAGCAGACCCACAGGGACAGGGTTGTACGAGCAGTACTTC
CASRPTGTGLYEQYF
>once|-|TRBV5-1|TRBJ2-2
TGCGCCAGCAGCATTTTCAGGGCCGGGGAGCTGTTTTTT
CASSIFRAGELFF
>-|TRBD1|TRBV30|TRBJ1-6
TGTGCCTCTTTGAACAGGGGTCGGGCCCTCCACTTT
CASLNRGRALHF
>-|-|TRBV30|TRBJ1-4
TGTGCCTGGAATAGACAGAATCCTAATGAAAAACTGTTTTTT
CAWNRQNPNEKLFF
>-|TRBD2|TRBV6-5|TRBJ2-1
TGTGCCAGCAGTCGCGGACTAGCGGGAGATAATGAGCAGTTCTTC
CASSRGLAGDNEQFF
>-|TRBD1|TRBV28|TRBJ1-2
TGTGCCAGCAGAACTCAGGGGGTTGGCTACACCTTC
CASRTQGVGYTF
>-|-|TRBV5-6|TRBJ2-7
TGTGCCAGCAGCTTGGAGGGGTCGAGCTCCTACGAGCAGTACTTC
CASSLEGSSSYEQYF
>-|TRBD1|TRBV5-1|TRBJ1-1
TGCGCCAGCAGCCCCGGGACAGGGATTGAAGCTTTCTTT
CASSPGTGIEAFF
>few|-|TRBV3-1/TRBV3-2|TRBJ1-5
TGTGCCAGCAGCCAGAGAGGACAGCCCCAGCATTTT
CASSQRGQPQHF
>-|TRBD1|TRBV15|TRBJ2-1
TGTGCCACCAGCTCCCTGGACAGGGGTACCTACAATGAGCAGTTCTTC
CATSSLDRGTYNEQFF
>-|-|TRBV2|TRBJ1-3
TGTGCCAGCAGTGAAGGGGCATTTGGAAACACCATATATTTT
CASSEGAFGNTIYF
>-|-|TRBV11-1|TRBJ2-3
TGTGCCAGCAGCTTAGCCCCCCCCGCGCAGTATTTT
CASSLAPPAQYF
>-|TRBD2|TRBV29-1|TRBJ2-1
TGCAGCGTCCCCGAACTAGCGGGAGGGGATGAGCAGTTCTTC
CSVPELAGGDEQFF
>-|-|TRBV29-1|TRBJ1-1
TGCAGCGTTGAAACCAGCGACGGTCGTCGGGGAGCTTTCTTT
CSVETSDGRRGAFF
>-|TRBD1|TRBV5-5|TRBJ2-1
TGTGCCAGCAGCCTCTTGCAGGGGGTTTACAATGAGCAGTTCTTC
CASSLLQGVYNEQFF
>-|-|TRBV4-3|TRBJ2-2
TGCGCCAGCAGCAAGGGGGGGCCGCTCACCGGGGAGCTGTTTTTT
CASSKGGPLTGELFF
>-|-|TRBV5-1|TRBJ1-1
TGCGCCAGCAGCTTTATGTGGAACACTGAAGCTTTCTTT
CASSFMWNTEAFF
>few|TRBD1|TRBV9|TRBJ1-2
TGTGCCAGCAGCCTACGGACAGGGGCGGGTATTGGCGGCTACACCTTC
CASSLRTGAGIGGYTF
>-|-|TRBV5-1|TRBJ1-2
TGCGCCAGCAGCCTCGACTATGGCTACACCTTC
CASSLDYGYTF
>-|TRBD1|TRBV4-1|TRBJ1-1
TGCGCCAGCAGCCAAGCTAGGGCCGGACAGGCTGAAGCTTTCTTT
CASSQARAGQAEAFF
>-|TRBD1|TRBV7-9|TRBJ2-3
TGTGCCAGCAGCTTAACCGCCGGGACAGGCGGTGCAGATACGCAGTATTTT
CASSLTAGTGGADTQYF
>-|TRBD1|TRBV5-4|TRBJ1-4
TGTGCCAGCAGTTTCTCCGGGACAGGGGGCCTCTCTAATGAAAAACTGTTTTTT
CASSFSGTGGLSNEKLFF
>once|-|TRBV7-3|TRBJ2-1
TGTGCCAGCAGCCCGATAACGTCAGCGGAGGGCCGGGATGAGCAGTTCTTC
CASSPITSAEGRDEQFF
>few|-|TRBV24-1|TRBJ2-6
TGTGCCACCAGCCACAGGGTTGCTGGGGCCAACGTCCTGACTTTC
CATSHRVAGANVLTF
>-|TRBD1|TRBV28|TRBJ1-2
TGTGCCAGCACGGACAGGAACTATGGCTACACCTTC
CASTDRNYGYTF
>-|-|TRBV30|TRBJ1-1
TGTGCCTGGAGCGGGGGTGGACCGGCGCATCTCTTT
CAWSGGGPAHLF
>-|TRBD2|TRBV27|TRBJ2-3
TGTGCCAGCAGTCCGCTCCCCGGGACTAGCGGGCATGCAGATACGCAGTATTTT
CASSPLPGTSGHADTQYF
>-|-|TRBV23-1|TRBJ1-5
TGCGCCAGCAGTCACCACAGCCTATATAGCAATCAGCCCCAGCATTTT
CASSHHSLYSNQPQHF
>many|-|TRBV6-2/TRBV6-3|TRBJ2-7
TGTGCCAGCAGCCACCAACCCAACTACTACGAGCAGTACTTC
CASSHQPNYYEQYF
>-|-|TRBV5-1|TRBJ1-1
TGCGCCAGCAGCTTGACAACCCGTATCCCGTCCACTGAAGCTTTCTTT
CASSLTTRIPSTEAFF
>-|-|TRBV6-5|TRBJ1-5
TGTGCCAGCAGTTATACAGCCTATAGCAATCAGCCCCAGCATTTT
CASSYTAYSNQPQHF